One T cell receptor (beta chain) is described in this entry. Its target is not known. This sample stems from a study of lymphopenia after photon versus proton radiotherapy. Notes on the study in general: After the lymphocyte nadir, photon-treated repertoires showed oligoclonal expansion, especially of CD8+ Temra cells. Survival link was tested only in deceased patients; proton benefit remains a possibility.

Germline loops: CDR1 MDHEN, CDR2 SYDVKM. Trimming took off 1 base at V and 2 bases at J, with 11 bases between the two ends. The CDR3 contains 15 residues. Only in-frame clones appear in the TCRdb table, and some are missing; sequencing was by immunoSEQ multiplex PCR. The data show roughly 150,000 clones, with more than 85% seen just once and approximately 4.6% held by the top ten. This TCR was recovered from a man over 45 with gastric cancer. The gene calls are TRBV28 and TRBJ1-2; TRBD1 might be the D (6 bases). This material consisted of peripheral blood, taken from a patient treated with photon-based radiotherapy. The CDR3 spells CASSLFLQGNYGYTF. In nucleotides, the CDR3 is TGTGCCAGCAGTTTATTCCTCCAGGGGAACTATGGCTACACCTTC.